This is a list of T cell receptor beta chains from one sample in a study of cytomegalovirus exposure and HLA in healthy donors. Assay used: immunoSEQ multiplex PCR; TCRdb lists only in-frame clones, some missing. The sample includes about 91,000 clones. Sequencing was done on a sample of PBMCs. These receptors were taken from a woman in her twenties or thirties in good health and CMV-seronegative. Both conserved end residues are part of each CDR3. Fields, in order: D gene, J gene, V gene, CDR3 protein, CDR3 DNA. The D gene is left open where the match is weak.

d_call: TRBD2; j_call: TRBJ2-2; v_call: TRBV27; cdr3_aa: CASSLEGLAGGPGELFF; cdr3_nt: TGTGCCAGCAGTTTAGAGGGCCTAGCGGGAGGCCCCGGGGAGCTGTTTTTT
d_call: TRBD2; j_call: TRBJ2-7; v_call: TRBV7-6; cdr3_aa: CTSSSGTSGSYEQYF; cdr3_nt: TGTACCAGCAGCAGCGGGACTAGCGGATCCTACGAGCAGTACTTC
d_call: .; j_call: TRBJ1-4; v_call: TRBV19; cdr3_aa: CASAQVTNEKLFF; cdr3_nt: TGTGCCAGTGCACAGGTAACTAATGAAAAACTGTTTTTT
d_call: TRBD1; j_call: TRBJ2-7; v_call: TRBV7-6; cdr3_aa: CASSVGTETYEQYF; cdr3_nt: TGTGCCAGCAGCGTCGGGACAGAGACCTACGAGCAGTACTTC
d_call: .; j_call: TRBJ2-7; v_call: TRBV10-2; cdr3_aa: CASSNRRAGLRYEQYF; cdr3_nt: TGCGCCAGCAGTAACCGGAGGGCCGGCCTTAGGTACGAGCAGTACTTC
d_call: .; j_call: TRBJ2-1; v_call: TRBV7-9; cdr3_aa: CASSLEGGEVNEQFF; cdr3_nt: TGTGCCAGCAGCTTGGAGGGGGGGGAGGTCAATGAGCAGTTCTTC
d_call: .; j_call: TRBJ1-4; v_call: TRBV6-1; cdr3_aa: CASSREPAGEKLFF; cdr3_nt: TGTGCCAGCAGCAGGGAACCTGCAGGGGAAAAACTGTTTTTT
d_call: .; j_call: TRBJ2-3; v_call: TRBV28; cdr3_aa: CASSLTTPSTDTQYF; cdr3_nt: TGTGCCAGCAGTTTAACGACTCCTAGCACAGATACGCAGTATTTT
d_call: TRBD1; j_call: TRBJ2-1; v_call: TRBV4-2; cdr3_aa: CASRVRSGGLSNEQFF; cdr3_nt: TGTGCCAGCAGAGTTCGGTCAGGGGGTTTGAGCAATGAGCAGTTCTTC
d_call: TRBD2; j_call: TRBJ2-7; v_call: TRBV28; cdr3_aa: CASRWTSGNEQYF; cdr3_nt: TGTGCCAGCAGGTGGACTAGCGGGAACGAGCAGTACTTC
d_call: .; j_call: TRBJ1-2; v_call: TRBV7-9; cdr3_aa: CASSFAVSNYGYTF; cdr3_nt: TGTGCCAGCAGCTTCGCCGTCAGTAACTATGGCTACACCTTC
d_call: .; j_call: TRBJ2-2; v_call: TRBV2; cdr3_aa: CASRGGLTKGTGELFF; cdr3_nt: TGTGCCAGCAGGGGGGGACTGACGAAGGGCACCGGGGAGCTGTTTTTT
d_call: .; j_call: TRBJ1-5; v_call: TRBV7-3; cdr3_aa: CASSPDGGGGQPQHF; cdr3_nt: TGTGCCAGCAGCCCAGACGGGGGAGGGGGTCAGCCCCAGCATTTT
d_call: TRBD2; j_call: TRBJ2-7; v_call: TRBV15; cdr3_aa: CATSGGDWVRYEQYF; cdr3_nt: TGTGCCACCAGCGGGGGGGATTGGGTTCGCTACGAGCAGTACTTC
d_call: TRBD1; j_call: TRBJ1-4; v_call: TRBV7-9; cdr3_aa: CASSLGGQVNEKLFF; cdr3_nt: TGTGCCAGCAGCTTAGGGGGACAGGTTAATGAAAAACTGTTTTTT
d_call: TRBD2; j_call: TRBJ2-1; v_call: TRBV27; cdr3_aa: CASTSLRLAGGNEQFF; cdr3_nt: TGTGCCAGCACCTCTTTGAGACTAGCGGGGGGGAATGAGCAGTTCTTC
d_call: .; j_call: TRBJ1-2; v_call: TRBV4-1; cdr3_aa: CASSQDFTGKDGYTF; cdr3_nt: TGCGCCAGCAGCCAAGATTTCACAGGCAAGGATGGCTACACCTTC
d_call: .; j_call: TRBJ1-6; v_call: TRBV28; cdr3_aa: CASSSPQGFGSPLHF; cdr3_nt: TGTGCCAGCAGTTCGCCGCAGGGGTTTGGCTCACCCCTCCACTTT
d_call: TRBD1; j_call: TRBJ2-1; v_call: TRBV27; cdr3_aa: CASTHRGVRGEQFF; cdr3_nt: TGTGCCAGCACCCACAGGGGGGTTAGAGGTGAGCAGTTCTTC
d_call: TRBD2; j_call: TRBJ2-7; v_call: TRBV6-5; cdr3_aa: CAPSRLAGHEQYF; cdr3_nt: TGTGCCCCCTCTAGACTAGCCGGGCACGAGCAGTACTTC
d_call: TRBD1; j_call: TRBJ1-5; v_call: TRBV10-3; cdr3_aa: CAISEGDRWNQPQHF; cdr3_nt: TGTGCCATCAGTGAAGGGGACAGATGGAATCAGCCCCAGCATTTT
d_call: TRBD2; j_call: TRBJ2-5; v_call: TRBV5-6; cdr3_aa: CASSLGLAGGIQETQYF; cdr3_nt: TGTGCCAGCAGCTTGGGCCTAGCGGGAGGAATCCAAGAGACCCAGTACTTC
d_call: .; j_call: TRBJ1-1; v_call: TRBV4-1; cdr3_aa: CASSQDLESEAFF; cdr3_nt: TGCGCCAGCAGCCAAGATCTTGAGTCTGAAGCTTTCTTT
d_call: .; j_call: TRBJ2-7; v_call: TRBV21-1; cdr3_aa: CASSQTYRGPNFDF; cdr3_nt: TGTGCCAGCAGCCAGACTTACAGGGGCCCAAATTTCGACTTC
d_call: TRBD2; j_call: TRBJ2-7; v_call: TRBV29-1; cdr3_aa: CSVVGLAGGHEQYF; cdr3_nt: TGCAGCGTTGTGGGGCTAGCGGGAGGCCACGAGCAGTACTTC
d_call: TRBD1; j_call: TRBJ1-3; v_call: TRBV18; cdr3_aa: CASSRRDREYGNTIYF; cdr3_nt: TGTGCCAGCTCACGGCGGGACAGGGAATATGGAAACACCATATATTTT
d_call: TRBD2; j_call: TRBJ2-7; v_call: TRBV27; cdr3_aa: CASSPAETSGNNQGPYEQYF; cdr3_nt: TGTGCCAGCAGTCCCGCTGAGACTAGCGGAAACAATCAGGGCCCCTACGAGCAGTACTTC
d_call: .; j_call: TRBJ1-1; v_call: TRBV19; cdr3_aa: CASSMGGGVLNEAFF; cdr3_nt: TGTGCCAGTAGTATGGGGGGAGGAGTACTAAACGAAGCTTTCTTT
d_call: .; j_call: TRBJ2-1; v_call: TRBV5-1; cdr3_aa: CASSLDLSYNEQFF; cdr3_nt: TGCGCCAGCAGCTTGGATCTTTCCTACAATGAGCAGTTCTTC
d_call: TRBD1; j_call: TRBJ2-1; v_call: TRBV5-4; cdr3_aa: CASSSGQGVYNEQFF; cdr3_nt: TGTGCCAGCAGCTCGGGACAGGGGGTTTACAATGAGCAGTTCTTC
d_call: TRBD1; j_call: TRBJ2-7; v_call: TRBV19; cdr3_aa: CASSAPGQGVYEQYF; cdr3_nt: TGTGCCAGTAGTGCCCCGGGACAGGGGGTCTACGAGCAGTACTTC
d_call: TRBD2; j_call: TRBJ2-2; v_call: TRBV10-3; cdr3_aa: CAISVQGGTGELFF; cdr3_nt: TGTGCCATCAGTGTGCAGGGAGGGACCGGGGAGCTGTTTTTT
d_call: TRBD1; j_call: TRBJ2-2; v_call: TRBV7-6; cdr3_aa: CASSTRGPGELFF; cdr3_nt: TGTGCCAGCAGCACCAGGGGGCCCGGGGAGCTGTTTTTT
d_call: .; j_call: TRBJ1-1; v_call: TRBV27; cdr3_aa: CASSFRSEAFF; cdr3_nt: TGTGCCAGCAGTTTTAGGAGTGAAGCTTTCTTT
d_call: TRBD2; j_call: TRBJ2-1; v_call: TRBV5-1; cdr3_aa: CASSGTSGSPNEQFF; cdr3_nt: TGCGCCAGCAGCGGGACTAGCGGGAGCCCGAATGAGCAGTTCTTC
d_call: .; j_call: TRBJ1-6; v_call: TRBV10-3; cdr3_aa: CAISESEGERSPLHF; cdr3_nt: TGTGCCATCAGTGAGTCCGAGGGCGAAAGATCACCCCTCCACTTT
d_call: .; j_call: TRBJ1-2; v_call: TRBV5-1; cdr3_aa: CASSLDGWGDGYTF; cdr3_nt: TGCGCCAGCAGCTTGGACGGTTGGGGGGATGGCTACACCTTC
d_call: .; j_call: TRBJ2-5; v_call: TRBV5-1; cdr3_aa: CASSPGQLQETQYF; cdr3_nt: TGCGCCAGCAGCCCTGGACAGCTCCAAGAGACCCAGTACTTC
d_call: TRBD1; j_call: TRBJ2-6; v_call: TRBV10-1; cdr3_aa: CASSNGQGGGANVLTF; cdr3_nt: TGCGCCAGCAGTAATGGACAGGGTGGTGGGGCCAACGTCCTGACTTTC
d_call: TRBD2; j_call: TRBJ2-5; v_call: TRBV10-3; cdr3_aa: CAISESPLAGGETQYF; cdr3_nt: TGTGCCATCAGTGAGTCCCCCCTAGCGGGAGGAGAGACCCAGTACTTC
d_call: .; j_call: TRBJ2-7; v_call: TRBV6-1; cdr3_aa: CASSEDAGTYEQYF; cdr3_nt: TGTGCCAGCAGTGAAGACGCAGGGACCTACGAGCAGTACTTC
d_call: TRBD1; j_call: TRBJ2-7; v_call: TRBV7-9; cdr3_aa: CASSYLDRSYEQYF; cdr3_nt: TGTGCCAGCAGCTACCTGGACAGGTCCTACGAGCAGTACTTC
d_call: .; j_call: TRBJ2-2; v_call: TRBV7-2; cdr3_aa: CASSYDRSHTGELFF; cdr3_nt: TGTGCCAGCAGCTACGACAGGAGTCACACCGGGGAGCTGTTTTTT
d_call: TRBD1; j_call: TRBJ1-2; v_call: TRBV5-6; cdr3_aa: CASSLYPGQETWF; cdr3_nt: TGTGCCAGCAGCTTGTATCCGGGACAGGAGACCTGGTTC
d_call: .; j_call: TRBJ1-1; v_call: TRBV27; cdr3_aa: CASSLSGSDTEAFF; cdr3_nt: TGTGCCAGCAGTTTATCAGGGAGCGACACTGAAGCTTTCTTT
d_call: .; j_call: TRBJ1-2; v_call: TRBV5-4; cdr3_aa: CASSLVAGAKFYGYTF; cdr3_nt: TGTGCCAGCAGCTTGGTCGCGGGCGCCAAGTTCTATGGCTACACCTTC
d_call: TRBD2; j_call: TRBJ2-7; v_call: TRBV6-4; cdr3_aa: CASSATSGGIGEQYF; cdr3_nt: TGTGCCAGCAGCGCGACTAGCGGGGGCATTGGCGAGCAGTACTTC
d_call: TRBD2; j_call: TRBJ2-1; v_call: TRBV5-1; cdr3_aa: CASSFASGGLDEQFF; cdr3_nt: TGCGCCAGCAGCTTCGCGAGCGGGGGGTTGGATGAGCAGTTCTTC
d_call: .; j_call: TRBJ2-1; v_call: TRBV2; cdr3_aa: CASSPQGGSYNEQFF; cdr3_nt: TGTGCCAGCAGTCCACAGGGGGGGTCCTACAATGAGCAGTTCTTC
d_call: TRBD1; j_call: TRBJ1-3; v_call: TRBV7-6; cdr3_aa: CASSSGTGGPDTIYF; cdr3_nt: TGTGCCAGCAGCTCTGGGACAGGGGGCCCGGACACCATATATTTT
d_call: TRBD1; j_call: TRBJ1-5; v_call: TRBV28; cdr3_aa: CASTPTGGDQPQHF; cdr3_nt: TGTGCCAGCACCCCGACAGGGGGCGATCAGCCCCAGCATTTT
d_call: TRBD1; j_call: TRBJ2-6; v_call: TRBV28; cdr3_aa: CASSLIGQVKSNVLTF; cdr3_nt: TGTGCCAGCAGTTTAATAGGACAGGTTAAGAGCAACGTCCTGACTTTC
d_call: TRBD2; j_call: TRBJ2-3; v_call: TRBV6-1; cdr3_aa: CASSESGTSGGQDTQYF; cdr3_nt: TGTGCCAGCAGTGAATCCGGGACTAGCGGGGGGCAAGATACGCAGTATTTT
d_call: .; j_call: TRBJ2-7; v_call: TRBV13; cdr3_aa: CASSHRGSEQYF; cdr3_nt: TGTGCCAGCAGCCATAGAGGTTCGGAGCAGTACTTC
d_call: .; j_call: TRBJ2-7; v_call: TRBV11-2; cdr3_aa: CASSLGAGIYEQYF; cdr3_nt: TGTGCCAGCAGCTTAGGGGCCGGGATCTACGAGCAGTACTTC
d_call: .; j_call: TRBJ1-6; v_call: TRBV4-1; cdr3_aa: CASSLAPGFNSPLHF; cdr3_nt: TGCGCCAGCAGCCTAGCGCCGGGATTTAATTCACCCCTCCACTTT
d_call: TRBD1; j_call: TRBJ1-2; v_call: TRBV19; cdr3_aa: CASSITGDGYTF; cdr3_nt: TGTGCCAGTAGTATAACAGGGGATGGCTACACCTTC
d_call: .; j_call: TRBJ2-7; v_call: TRBV25-1; cdr3_aa: CASSESTGVYEQYF; cdr3_nt: TGTGCCAGCAGTGAATCGACAGGAGTCTACGAGCAGTACTTC
d_call: TRBD1; j_call: TRBJ1-1; v_call: TRBV5-1; cdr3_aa: CASSLATGGTEAFF; cdr3_nt: TGCGCCAGCAGCTTAGCCACAGGGGGTACTGAAGCTTTCTTT
d_call: .; j_call: TRBJ2-7; v_call: TRBV6-1; cdr3_aa: CASRPHGFLYEQYF; cdr3_nt: TGTGCCAGCAGGCCCCACGGGTTTTTATACGAGCAGTACTTC